The clone carrying this T cell receptor (beta chain) appeared once. Its antigen is not known. This sample stems from a study of CD8+CD57+ T cells in acquired aplastic anemia. It was genomic DNA that served as the template for profiling TCR beta VDJ and CDR3. TCRdb called the reads again in MiXCR, with one record for every CDR3 protein. The table shows some 180,000 distinct CDR3 sequences, with around 50% occurring only once. The patients chosen for sequencing had shown expansion of CD8+CD57+ cells (detected by flow cytometry). There were no patients without severe acquired aplastic anemia. The CDR3 has 12 amino acids. The V gene's germline CDR1 is LNHDA and CDR2 SQIVND (reference sequence). With 3 bases removed from V and 6 bases from J, the gap between germline ends came to 7 bases. General study findings and limits: Overlapping CD8+ CDR3 repertoires of patients and controls contained approximately 28 shared sequences.

V and J are TRBV19 and TRBJ2-3; perhaps D is TRBD1 or TRBD2 (5 bases each). What was sequenced was sorted CD4+, CD8+, or CD8+CD57+ T cells (not recorded which) from PBMCs. The TCR was taken from a human donor with aplastic anemia. The CDR3 here is CASSMWGDTQYF. CDR3 in DNA: TGTGCCAGTAGTATGTGGGGGGATACGCAGTATTTT.